The rows below give T cell receptor beta chains drawn from one sample of a study of blood T cell repertoires in COVID-19. Clones were sequenced by immunoSEQ multiplex PCR, and TCRdb holds only the in-frame ones, with some missing. The data hold 300,000 to 400,000 clones, with 80% to 90% observed a single time. Sequencing used PBMCs or T cells enriched from blood (not recorded which). These receptors were collected from a man aged 30-40 years who had recovered from COVID-19. CDR3s include the opening cysteine and the closing phenylalanine or tryptophan. D genes are given only for firm matches. Not all rows give a size; the values are once, few, many and, for expanded clones, a class.

clone_size: .; j_call: TRBJ2-1; v_call: TRBV19; d_call: TRBD2; cdr3_nt: TGTGCCAGTAGTGCCCATATCACTAGCGGGGGGCGGAATGAGCAGTTCTTC; cdr3_aa: CASSAHITSGGRNEQFF
clone_size: few; j_call: TRBJ1-1; v_call: TRBV6-5; d_call: .; cdr3_nt: TGTGCCAGCAGTTATCGAGTAGGGGCGAACACTGAAGCTTTCTTT; cdr3_aa: CASSYRVGANTEAFF
clone_size: .; j_call: TRBJ2-1; v_call: TRBV7-9; d_call: TRBD2; cdr3_nt: TGTGCCAGCAGCTTAGGTCCCGGGACTACCAATGAGCAGTTCTTC; cdr3_aa: CASSLGPGTTNEQFF
clone_size: once; j_call: TRBJ1-3; v_call: TRBV19; d_call: TRBD1; cdr3_nt: TGTGCCAGTAGCAAACAGGGGTCCTCTGGAAACACCATATATTTT; cdr3_aa: CASSKQGSSGNTIYF
clone_size: .; j_call: TRBJ2-7; v_call: TRBV27; d_call: .; cdr3_nt: TGTGCCAGCAGCGTTTACACGGGCTCCTACGAGCAGTACTTC; cdr3_aa: CASSVYTGSYEQYF
clone_size: .; j_call: TRBJ1-1; v_call: TRBV7-9; d_call: .; cdr3_nt: TGTGCCAGCAGCTTAGGGGAAGGGGACACTGAAGCTTTCTTT; cdr3_aa: CASSLGEGDTEAFF
clone_size: .; j_call: TRBJ1-4; v_call: TRBV19; d_call: .; cdr3_nt: TGTGCCAGTACCCATAATGAAAAACTGTTTTTT; cdr3_aa: CASTHNEKLFF
clone_size: .; j_call: TRBJ2-5; v_call: TRBV9; d_call: TRBD2; cdr3_nt: TGTGCCAGCGGACTAGCGGGGGGGCAAGAGACCCAGTACTTC; cdr3_aa: CASGLAGGQETQYF
clone_size: .; j_call: TRBJ1-4; v_call: TRBV3-1/TRBV3-2; d_call: .; cdr3_nt: TGTGCCAGCGGACAAAGGAATGAAAAACTGTTTTTT; cdr3_aa: CASGQRNEKLFF
clone_size: .; j_call: TRBJ1-2; v_call: TRBV5-1; d_call: .; cdr3_nt: TGCGCCAGCAGCCCACGGATAACAGGGGGCTACACCTTC; cdr3_aa: CASSPRITGGYTF
clone_size: .; j_call: TRBJ2-7; v_call: TRBV5-4; d_call: TRBD2; cdr3_nt: TGTGCCAGCTCCCCGGGGACTAGCGCCTCCTACGAGCAGTACTTC; cdr3_aa: CASSPGTSASYEQYF
clone_size: .; j_call: TRBJ1-5; v_call: TRBV6-5; d_call: TRBD1; cdr3_nt: TGTGCCAGCAGTTACTCCGGGACAGGGGGCTCTCAGCCCCAGCATTTT; cdr3_aa: CASSYSGTGGSQPQHF
clone_size: .; j_call: TRBJ1-1; v_call: TRBV28; d_call: .; cdr3_nt: TGTGCCAGCAGCCAAGCTGGTGAAGCTTTCTTT; cdr3_aa: CASSQAGEAFF
clone_size: .; j_call: TRBJ1-5; v_call: TRBV11-2; d_call: .; cdr3_nt: TGTGCCAGCAGCTTAGATTATAGCAATCAGCCCCAGCATTTT; cdr3_aa: CASSLDYSNQPQHF
clone_size: .; j_call: TRBJ1-6; v_call: TRBV23-1; d_call: TRBD1; cdr3_nt: TGCGCCAGCAGTCAATCTAGGACAGGGGGAGGTTCACCCCTCCACTTT; cdr3_aa: CASSQSRTGGGSPLHF
clone_size: .; j_call: TRBJ2-5; v_call: TRBV2; d_call: TRBD1; cdr3_nt: TGTGCCAGCAGCGAATTGGACAGGGGGTACCAAGAGACCCAGTACTTC; cdr3_aa: CASSELDRGYQETQYF
clone_size: .; j_call: TRBJ1-1; v_call: TRBV27; d_call: TRBD1; cdr3_nt: TGTGCCAGCAGTTTTGGTGGACAGGGGGCTTCCGTAGCTTTCTTT; cdr3_aa: CASSFGGQGASVAFF
clone_size: .; j_call: TRBJ2-3; v_call: TRBV7-3; d_call: .; cdr3_nt: TGTGCCAGCAGCCTCCCCGGGGATACGCAGTATTTT; cdr3_aa: CASSLPGDTQYF
clone_size: .; j_call: TRBJ1-1; v_call: TRBV28; d_call: TRBD1; cdr3_nt: TGTGCCAGCAATCTTGACGAAGGGGGCAGGACTGAAGCTTTCTTT; cdr3_aa: CASNLDEGGRTEAFF
clone_size: .; j_call: TRBJ2-3; v_call: TRBV20-1; d_call: TRBD2; cdr3_nt: TGCAGTGCTAGTCCCGCTAGCGGGGCGGATACGCAGTATTTT; cdr3_aa: CSASPASGADTQYF
clone_size: .; j_call: TRBJ2-7; v_call: TRBV4-1; d_call: .; cdr3_nt: TGCGCCAGCTCTGCTGGGGCCAAAACCTACGAGCAGTACTTC; cdr3_aa: CASSAGAKTYEQYF
clone_size: .; j_call: TRBJ1-1; v_call: TRBV28; d_call: .; cdr3_nt: TGTGCCAGCAGTCAAATCAGGGCCCGTCGGAACACTGAAGTTTTCTTT; cdr3_aa: CASSQIRARRNTEVFF
clone_size: .; j_call: TRBJ1-1; v_call: TRBV11-2; d_call: TRBD1; cdr3_nt: TGTGCCAGCAGGAGAGCGACAGGGGACACTGAAGCTTTCTTT; cdr3_aa: CASRRATGDTEAFF
clone_size: .; j_call: TRBJ2-7; v_call: TRBV9; d_call: .; cdr3_nt: TGTGCCAGCAGCCCTCTGAGTGACAGGGGGACTAGGGTCTTCTACGAGCAGTACTTC; cdr3_aa: CASSPLSDRGTRVFYEQYF
clone_size: .; j_call: TRBJ2-7; v_call: TRBV15; d_call: TRBD1; cdr3_nt: TGTGCCACCAGCAGCCGGGGACAGGGGAGCGACGAGCAGTACTTC; cdr3_aa: CATSSRGQGSDEQYF
clone_size: .; j_call: TRBJ2-7; v_call: TRBV5-1; d_call: .; cdr3_nt: TGCGCCAGCAGCTTGGCGGGGAACTCCTACGAGCAGTACTTC; cdr3_aa: CASSLAGNSYEQYF
clone_size: .; j_call: TRBJ2-1; v_call: TRBV2; d_call: TRBD2; cdr3_nt: TGTGCCAGCAGTGAACGGTCTAGCGGGAACAATGAGCAGTTCTTC; cdr3_aa: CASSERSSGNNEQFF
clone_size: .; j_call: TRBJ1-5; v_call: TRBV21-1; d_call: .; cdr3_nt: TGTGCCAGCAGCAACCTTTATAGCAATCAGCCCCAGCATTTT; cdr3_aa: CASSNLYSNQPQHF
clone_size: .; j_call: TRBJ2-2; v_call: TRBV30; d_call: .; cdr3_nt: TGTGCCTGGAGTGTAAGCGGCAGGAACACCGGGGAGCTGTTTTTT; cdr3_aa: CAWSVSGRNTGELFF
clone_size: .; j_call: TRBJ2-2; v_call: TRBV5-1; d_call: .; cdr3_nt: TGCGCCAGCAGCACAGAAAACACCGGGGAGCTGTTTTTT; cdr3_aa: CASSTENTGELFF
clone_size: few; j_call: TRBJ1-4; v_call: TRBV28; d_call: .; cdr3_nt: TGTGCCAGCAGTTTATCCGGGGGAGTGGGTGAAAAACTGTTTTTT; cdr3_aa: CASSLSGGVGEKLFF
clone_size: .; j_call: TRBJ1-2; v_call: TRBV3-1/TRBV3-2; d_call: .; cdr3_nt: TGTGCCAGCAGCCCCCGGGGAGGATATGGCTACACCTTC; cdr3_aa: CASSPRGGYGYTF
clone_size: .; j_call: TRBJ2-1; v_call: TRBV2; d_call: TRBD2; cdr3_nt: TGTGCCAGCAGTGATGCAGCGGGGGGGCCCAATGAGCAGTTCTTC; cdr3_aa: CASSDAAGGPNEQFF
clone_size: .; j_call: TRBJ1-4; v_call: TRBV7-8; d_call: TRBD1; cdr3_nt: TGTGCCAGCAGCTTGGACAGGCGGAATGAAAAACTGTTTTTT; cdr3_aa: CASSLDRRNEKLFF
clone_size: .; j_call: TRBJ2-3; v_call: TRBV7-3; d_call: TRBD2; cdr3_nt: TGTGCCAGCAGCTTAGACGGGACTATAAACACAGATACGCAGTATTTT; cdr3_aa: CASSLDGTINTDTQYF
clone_size: .; j_call: TRBJ1-2; v_call: TRBV28; d_call: TRBD1; cdr3_nt: TGTGCCAGCATTGGGACAGGGATTTTCTATGGCTACACCTTC; cdr3_aa: CASIGTGIFYGYTF
clone_size: .; j_call: TRBJ2-4; v_call: TRBV6-5; d_call: TRBD1; cdr3_nt: TGTGCCAGCAGCCGACAGGGGGCAAACATTCAGTACTTC; cdr3_aa: CASSRQGANIQYF
clone_size: .; j_call: TRBJ1-2; v_call: TRBV28; d_call: .; cdr3_nt: TGTGCCAGCAGACGTGGACACACAGCTAACTATGGCTACACCTTC; cdr3_aa: CASRRGHTANYGYTF
clone_size: .; j_call: TRBJ1-4; v_call: TRBV7-9; d_call: .; cdr3_nt: TGTGCCAGCAGCTTTCCAGCCCGGGACAATAATGAAAAACTGTTTTTT; cdr3_aa: CASSFPARDNNEKLFF
clone_size: .; j_call: TRBJ1-1; v_call: TRBV7-2; d_call: TRBD1; cdr3_nt: TGTGCCAGCAGCTCCACAGGGGGTCCTAAGAACACTGAAGCTTTCTTT; cdr3_aa: CASSSTGGPKNTEAFF
clone_size: .; j_call: TRBJ2-5; v_call: TRBV28; d_call: TRBD2; cdr3_nt: TGTGCCAGCAGTTTATTCCTAGCGGGGGGGCTAGAGACCCAGTACTTC; cdr3_aa: CASSLFLAGGLETQYF
clone_size: .; j_call: TRBJ1-5; v_call: TRBV4-1; d_call: .; cdr3_nt: TGCGCCAGCAGCCAAGAAGAGTATGGCAATCAGCCCCAGCATTTT; cdr3_aa: CASSQEEYGNQPQHF
clone_size: .; j_call: TRBJ1-6; v_call: TRBV5-6; d_call: TRBD1; cdr3_nt: TGTGCCAGCAGCTGGGACAGGGGTAATTCACCCCTCCACTTT; cdr3_aa: CASSWDRGNSPLHF
clone_size: .; j_call: TRBJ2-2; v_call: TRBV9; d_call: .; cdr3_nt: TGTGCCAGCAGCGCCGACATGGGTTCCGGGGAGCTGTTTTTT; cdr3_aa: CASSADMGSGELFF
clone_size: .; j_call: TRBJ2-7; v_call: TRBV4-2; d_call: .; cdr3_nt: TGTGCCAGCAGCCAAGATGGAAGCGGACTCTCCTACGAGCAGTACTTC; cdr3_aa: CASSQDGSGLSYEQYF
clone_size: .; j_call: TRBJ2-3; v_call: TRBV5-1; d_call: .; cdr3_nt: TGCGCCAGCAGCTGGAAAACAGGGTCCCCTAGCACAGATACGCAGTATTTT; cdr3_aa: CASSWKTGSPSTDTQYF
clone_size: .; j_call: TRBJ1-6; v_call: TRBV9; d_call: .; cdr3_nt: TGTGCCAGCAGCGTTGGGCAGGGCGTTTCACCCCTCCACTTT; cdr3_aa: CASSVGQGVSPLHF
clone_size: .; j_call: TRBJ1-3; v_call: TRBV27; d_call: .; cdr3_nt: TGTGCCAGCAGTTTAACCCCTACCGGAAACACCATATATTTT; cdr3_aa: CASSLTPTGNTIYF
clone_size: .; j_call: TRBJ1-2; v_call: TRBV30; d_call: TRBD1; cdr3_nt: TGTGCCTGGAAGGTGGTACAGGGGGCGGCTGGCTACACCTTC; cdr3_aa: CAWKVVQGAAGYTF
clone_size: .; j_call: TRBJ2-3; v_call: TRBV19; d_call: .; cdr3_nt: TGTGCCAGTAGTATTCAACGGGGAACGCATACGCAGTATTTT; cdr3_aa: CASSIQRGTHTQYF
clone_size: .; j_call: TRBJ2-6; v_call: TRBV15; d_call: .; cdr3_nt: TGTGCCACCAGCAGAGATGCGTCCACGGTCGGGAGGGCCAACGTCCTGACTTTC; cdr3_aa: CATSRDASTVGRANVLTF
clone_size: .; j_call: TRBJ1-2; v_call: TRBV15; d_call: .; cdr3_nt: TGTGCCACCAGCAGAAGCGGGGGCATTGGCTACACCTTC; cdr3_aa: CATSRSGGIGYTF
clone_size: .; j_call: TRBJ2-3; v_call: TRBV11-3; d_call: TRBD1; cdr3_nt: TGTGCCAGCAGCTTAGGCTTTGACAGGGACGCAGATACGCAGTATTTT; cdr3_aa: CASSLGFDRDADTQYF
clone_size: .; j_call: TRBJ1-3; v_call: TRBV9; d_call: .; cdr3_nt: TGTGCCAGCAGCGTAGAGGGGGCTGGAAACACCATATATTTT; cdr3_aa: CASSVEGAGNTIYF
clone_size: .; j_call: TRBJ2-7; v_call: TRBV7-2; d_call: .; cdr3_nt: TGTGCCAGCAGCTTTAATCACAGCCCTACCTACGAGCAGTACTTC; cdr3_aa: CASSFNHSPTYEQYF
clone_size: once; j_call: TRBJ2-7; v_call: TRBV28; d_call: TRBD1; cdr3_nt: TGTGCCAGCAGTTTCCTTAGGTCCCCTTTTTCAGGGGGCGTCTACGAGCAGTACTTC; cdr3_aa: CASSFLRSPFSGGVYEQYF